Listed below are T cell receptor beta chains from one sample, sequenced in a study of T cells in Graves' hyperthyroidism and ophthalmopathy. Each CDR3 protein gets one entry after TCRdb re-called the multiplex PCR reads with MiXCR. The sample lists 480,000 or so distinct CDR3 sequences; approximately 48% were seen once. The sample was peripheral blood or thyroid tissue (not recorded which). These receptors all come from an adult woman with Graves' disease, either hyperthyroidism or ophthalmopathy (not recorded which). Each CDR3 is given with its conserved first and last residue. D genes are given only for firm matches. For some rows the clone size is stated as once, few or many, or as a class when expanded; others skip it.

length	D	size	V	J	CDR3	DNA
12	NA	few	TRBV20-1	TRBJ1-5	CSARRTNQPQHF	TGCAGTGCTCGCCGAACCAATCAGCCCCAGCATTTT
13	NA	many	TRBV6-1	TRBJ1-5	CASSFTVNQPQHF	TGTGCCAGCAGTTTTACTGTCAATCAGCCCCAGCATTTT
15	NA	many	TRBV15	TRBJ1-1	CATSTRTRGNTEAFF	TGTGCCACCAGCACCCGGACGAGGGGGAACACTGAAGCTTTCTTT
16	NA	NA	TRBV11-2	TRBJ2-7	CASSLVTGQGGFEQYF	TGTGCCAGCAGCTTGGTCACTGGGCAGGGTGGCTTCGAGCAGTACTTC
14	NA	many	TRBV2	TRBJ1-1	CASSVRGASAEAFF	TGTGCCAGCAGTGTGCGGGGGGCGAGCGCTGAAGCTTTCTTT
12	TRBD1	NA	TRBV2	TRBJ2-7	CATGQGFHEQYF	TGTGCCACGGGACAGGGTTTCCACGAGCAGTACTTC
15	NA	NA	TRBV9	TRBJ1-4	CASSVGLGKNEKLFF	TGTGCCAGCAGCGTTGGTCTAGGGAAGAATGAAAAACTGTTTTTT
16	NA	many	TRBV7-2	TRBJ1-6	CASSFEGSSYNSPLHF	TGTGCCAGCAGCTTCGAAGGGAGCTCCTATAATTCACCCCTCCACTTT
13	NA	many	TRBV29-1	TRBJ1-1	CSANRDMNTEAFF	TGCAGCGCCAACAGGGACATGAACACTGAAGCTTTCTTT
13	NA	many	TRBV5-4	TRBJ1-4	CASSLGDSEKLFF	TGTGCCAGCAGCTTGGGGGATTCGGAAAAACTGTTTTTT
13	NA	NA	TRBV4-1	TRBJ1-2	CASSQETSYGYTF	TGCGCCAGCAGCCAGGAGACAAGCTACGGCTACACCTTC
11	NA	NA	TRBV20-1	TRBJ1-2	CSAPLGSGYTF	TGCAGTGCCCCACTGGGTTCTGGCTACACCTTC
17	TRBD1	many	TRBV7-2	TRBJ1-5	CASSLGRGQLSHQPQHF	TGTGCCAGCAGCCTGGGCCGGGGACAGCTCAGCCATCAGCCCCAGCATTTT
14	TRBD1	once	TRBV10-3	TRBJ1-5	CAISSGQDNQPQHF	TGTGCCATCAGCTCGGGACAGGATAATCAGCCCCAGCATTTT
14	NA	NA	TRBV7-2	TRBJ2-7	CASSLDVTAYEQYF	TGCGCCAGCAGCTTGGATGTCACTGCCTACGAGCAGTACTTC
14	NA	once	TRBV6-1	TRBJ1-1	CASSRTDENTEAFF	TGTGCCAGCAGCCGGACAGACGAGAACACTGAAGCTTTCTTT
16	NA	once	TRBV2	TRBJ1-1	CASTERIRGGYTEAFF	TGTGCCAGCACCGAAAGGATCCGGGGAGGGTACACTGAAGCTTTCTTT
17	TRBD2	many	TRBV29-1	TRBJ2-7	CSVDMRGLAGGSYEQYF	TGCAGCGTCGACATGCGGGGACTAGCGGGAGGGTCGTACGAGCAGTACTTC
13	NA	many	TRBV20-1	TRBJ2-7	CSAREGLAYEQYF	TGCAGTGCTAGGGAGGGACTGGCCTACGAGCAGTACTTC
16	TRBD2	NA	TRBV10-2	TRBJ2-7	CTSRDRLAGASYEQYF	TGCACCAGCAGAGATCGACTAGCGGGAGCCTCCTACGAGCAGTACTTC
13	NA	NA	TRBV5-1	TRBJ1-2	CASSPQTVRGYTF	TGCGCCAGCAGTCCCCAGACAGTACGAGGCTACACCTTC
12	NA	NA	TRBV14	TRBJ1-1	CASSILLGAAFF	TGTGCCAGCAGCATATTATTGGGGGCAGCTTTCTTT
14	TRBD1	NA	TRBV5-1	TRBJ1-2	CASSSMDRENGYTF	TGCGCCAGCAGCTCGATGGACAGGGAGAATGGCTACACCTTC
15	TRBD1	NA	TRBV6-5	TRBJ1-1	CASSLREQGDTEAFF	TGTGCCAGCAGTTTAAGGGAACAGGGGGACACTGAAGCTTTCTTT
13	NA	many	TRBV7-2	TRBJ1-6	CASSLRQGSPLHF	TGTGCCAGCAGCTTAAGGCAGGGTTCACCCCTCCACTTT
12	NA	NA	TRBV15	TRBJ2-2	CATSGRDRELFF	TGTGCCACCAGCGGGCGGGACAGGGAGCTGTTTTTT
15	NA	few	TRBV19	TRBJ1-5	CASSLLSGNNQPQHF	TGTGCCAGTAGTCTACTCTCGGGGAACAATCAGCCCCAGCATTTT
13	TRBD1	NA	TRBV19	TRBJ1-5	CATRWTGNQPQHF	TGTGCCACGCGCTGGACAGGGAATCAGCCCCAGCATTTT
14	NA	NA	TRBV7-8	TRBJ2-2	CASTPTANTGELFF	TGTGCCAGCACTCCGACCGCGAACACCGGGGAGCTGTTTTTT
17	TRBD1	NA	TRBV7-2	TRBJ1-6	CASSHLPTGVSVSPLHF	TGTGCCAGCAGCCACCTCCCAACAGGGGTTTCGGTGTCACCCCTCCACTTT
12	NA	NA	TRBV15	TRBJ2-7	CATSRVRSEQYF	TGTGCCACCAGCAGAGTAAGAAGTGAGCAGTACTTC
15	TRBD1	NA	TRBV12-3/TRBV12-4	TRBJ2-7	CASSFPGQGFYEQYF	TGTGCCAGCAGTTTTCCGGGACAGGGGTTCTACGAGCAGTACTTC
13	NA	few	TRBV7-9	TRBJ1-5	CASRSDQNQPQHF	TGTGCCAGCCGCTCTGACCAAAATCAGCCCCAGCATTTT
13	NA	NA	TRBV24-1	TRBJ1-2	CATSDPGGYGYTF	TGTGCCACCAGTGACCCTGGGGGCTATGGCTACACCTTC
15	NA	many	TRBV20-1	TRBJ1-5	CSANLGGMGNQPQHF	TGCAGTGCCAACCTGGGGGGGATGGGAAATCAGCCCCAGCATTTT
15	TRBD1	NA	TRBV7-2	TRBJ2-7	CASSFGQGWTYEQYF	TGTGCCAGCAGCTTCGGACAGGGTTGGACCTACGAGCAGTACTTC
15	TRBD2	many	TRBV7-9	TRBJ2-7	CASSRRTSGSYEQYF	TGTGCCAGCAGTCGCCGGACTAGCGGCTCCTACGAGCAGTACTTC
11	NA	many	TRBV30	TRBJ1-2	CAWRGYGGYTF	TGTGCCTGGAGGGGGTATGGGGGCTACACCTTC
15	NA	NA	TRBV2	TRBJ2-5	CASSNIRGNQETQYF	TGTGCCAGCAGTAACATCCGAGGAAACCAAGAGACCCAGTACTTC
17	NA	NA	TRBV7-2	TRBJ2-7	CASSSRGEPFRTGELYF	TGTGCCAGCAGCTCTAGAGGGGAGCCGTTCAGGACCGGGGAGCTGTACTTC
15	NA	NA	TRBV4-1	TRBJ2-7	CASSQEPGDSYEQYF	TGCGCCAGCAGCCAAGAACCGGGGGACTCCTACGAGCAGTACTTC
14	NA	NA	TRBV29-1	TRBJ2-5	CSVAAVGSQETQYF	TGCAGCGTCGCGGCCGTGGGCAGCCAAGAGACCCAGTACTTC
11	NA	NA	TRBV12-3/TRBV12-4	TRBJ1-5	CASSLRVLQHF	TGTGCCAGCAGTTTAAGGGTTCTCCAGCATTTT
14	NA	many	TRBV7-3	TRBJ1-6	CASSQVAGGSPLHF	TGTGCCAGCAGCCAGGTAGCAGGTGGTTCACCCCTCCACTTT
16	NA	many	TRBV2	TRBJ2-2	CASSVIMTGNTGELFF	TGTGCCAGCAGTGTAATAATGACAGGCAACACCGGGGAGCTGTTTTTT
14	NA	NA	TRBV29-1	TRBJ1-1	CSVEGGTVITEAFF	TGCAGCGTTGAAGGGGGAACAGTGATAACTGAAGCTTTCTTT
12	NA	NA	TRBV25-1	TRBJ2-7	CASRGDSKHGYF	TGTGCCAGCAGGGGGGACTCCAAGCACGGGTACTTC
13	TRBD2	many	TRBV7-2	TRBJ2-5	CASSFRGGETQYF	TGTGCCAGCAGCTTCCGGGGGGGAGAGACCCAGTACTTC
16	TRBD2	NA	TRBV20-1	TRBJ2-1	CSARGLAGVSNNEQFF	TGCAGTGCTAGAGGACTAGCGGGAGTTTCGAACAATGAGCAGTTCTTC
17	TRBD1	NA	TRBV7-8	TRBJ2-7	CASSLGPLGQGLHEQYF	TGTGCCAGCAGCTTAGGTCCATTGGGACAGGGGTTACACGAGCAGTACTTC
15	NA	many	TRBV7-9	TRBJ2-5	CASSDERDGQETQYF	TGTGCCAGCAGCGATGAACGGGACGGACAAGAGACCCAGTACTTC
15	NA	NA	TRBV20-1	TRBJ1-4	CSARPSRTQGEKLFF	TGCAGTGCTAGACCCAGCAGAACCCAAGGGGAAAAACTGTTTTTT
13	NA	NA	TRBV9	TRBJ2-1	CASSVTTVNEQFF	TGTGCCAGCAGCGTAACGACAGTAAATGAGCAGTTCTTC
15	NA	NA	TRBV15	TRBJ1-6	CATSRVGTYNSPLHF	TGTGCCACCAGCAGAGTCGGGACTTATAATTCACCCCTCCACTTT
12	NA	many	TRBV29-1	TRBJ2-7	CSVGTTSYEQYF	TGCAGCGTTGGGACAACCTCCTACGAGCAGTACTTC
15	TRBD2	many	TRBV19	TRBJ2-2	CASSIGRAQPGELFF	TGTGCCAGTAGTATCGGGAGGGCCCAACCCGGGGAGCTGTTTTTT
15	TRBD1	few	TRBV29-1	TRBJ1-2	CSVRTGQAANYGYTF	TGCAGCGTTAGGACAGGGCAGGCCGCTAACTATGGCTACACCTTC
13	NA	NA	TRBV7-2	TRBJ2-7	CASSLDTFYEQYF	TGTGCCAGCAGCTTAGATACATTCTACGAGCAGTACTTC
16	NA	NA	TRBV11-3	TRBJ2-2	CASSSGGTWGTGELFF	TGTGCCAGCAGCTCCGGTGGGACCTGGGGCACCGGGGAGCTGTTTTTT